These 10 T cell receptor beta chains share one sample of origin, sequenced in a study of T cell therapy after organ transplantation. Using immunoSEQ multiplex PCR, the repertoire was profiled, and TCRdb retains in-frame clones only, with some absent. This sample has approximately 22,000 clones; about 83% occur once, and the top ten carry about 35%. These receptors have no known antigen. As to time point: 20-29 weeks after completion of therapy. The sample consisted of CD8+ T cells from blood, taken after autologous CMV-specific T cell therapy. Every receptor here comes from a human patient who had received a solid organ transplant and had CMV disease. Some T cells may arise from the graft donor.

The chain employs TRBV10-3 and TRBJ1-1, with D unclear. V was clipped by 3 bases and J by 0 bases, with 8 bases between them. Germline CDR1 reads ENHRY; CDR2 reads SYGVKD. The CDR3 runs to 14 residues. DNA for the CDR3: TGTGCCATCAGTGAACCCTCGTTGAACACTGAAGCTTTCTTT. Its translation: CAISEPSLNTEAFF.

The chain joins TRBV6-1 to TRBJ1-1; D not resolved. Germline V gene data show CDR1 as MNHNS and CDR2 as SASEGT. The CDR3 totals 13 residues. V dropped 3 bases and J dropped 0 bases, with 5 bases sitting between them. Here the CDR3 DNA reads TGTGCCAGCAGTGATATCCTGAACACTGAAGCTTTCTTT. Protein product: CASSDILNTEAFF.

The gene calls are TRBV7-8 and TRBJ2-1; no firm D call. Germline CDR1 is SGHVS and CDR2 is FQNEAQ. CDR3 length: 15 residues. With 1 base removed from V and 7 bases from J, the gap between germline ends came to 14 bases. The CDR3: CASSLVSADLNEQFF. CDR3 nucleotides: TGTGCCAGCAGCTTAGTTTCGGCTGATCTGAATGAGCAGTTCTTC. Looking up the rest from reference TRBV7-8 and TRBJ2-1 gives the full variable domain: GAGVSQSPRYKVAKRGQDVALRCDPISGHVSLFWYQQALGQGPEFLTYFQNEAQLDKSGLPSDRFFAERPEGSVSTLKIQRTQQEDSAVYLCASSLVSADLNEQFFGPGTRLTVL.

The CDR3 DNA sequence: TGCGCCAGCAGCTTGCTTGGGACACTTAAGGCTTTCTTT. Translation gives CASSLLGTLKAFF. V gene TRBV5-1 combines with J gene TRBJ1-1, with D possibly matching TRBD1 (6 bases). Trimming shortened V by 1 base and J by 11 bases, and 15 bases separated the two germline ends. Germline V lookup: CDR1 SGHRS, CDR2 YFSETQ. The CDR3 is 13 amino acids. Full variable domain (outside the CDR3, taken from reference TRBV5-1 and TRBJ1-1): KAGVTQTPRYLIKTRGQQVTLSCSPISGHRSVSWYQQTPGQGLQFLFEYFSETQRNKGNFPGRFSGRQFSNSRSEMNVSTLELGDSALYLCASSLLGTLKAFFGQGTRLTVV.

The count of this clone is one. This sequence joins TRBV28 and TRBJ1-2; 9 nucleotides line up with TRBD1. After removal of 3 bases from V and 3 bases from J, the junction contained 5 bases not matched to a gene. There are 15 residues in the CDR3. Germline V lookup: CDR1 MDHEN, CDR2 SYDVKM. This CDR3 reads CASSFPGQGDYGYTF. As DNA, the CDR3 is TGTGCCAGCAGTTTCCCGGGACAGGGTGACTATGGCTACACCTTC.

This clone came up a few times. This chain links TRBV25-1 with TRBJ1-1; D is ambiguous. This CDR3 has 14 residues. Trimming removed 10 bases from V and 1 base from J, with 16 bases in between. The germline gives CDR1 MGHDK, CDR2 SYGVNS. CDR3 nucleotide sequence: TGTGCCACCTCGGTGGGTCAGGCGAACACTGAAGCTTTCTTT. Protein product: CATSVGQANTEAFF.

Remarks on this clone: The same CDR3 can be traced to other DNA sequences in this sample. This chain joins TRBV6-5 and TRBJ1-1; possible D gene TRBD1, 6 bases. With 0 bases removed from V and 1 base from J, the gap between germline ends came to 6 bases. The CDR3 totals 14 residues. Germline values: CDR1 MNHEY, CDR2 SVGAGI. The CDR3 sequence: CASSYSGANTEAFF. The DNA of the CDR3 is TGTGCCAGCAGTTACTCGGGGGCGAACACTGAAGCTTTCTTT.

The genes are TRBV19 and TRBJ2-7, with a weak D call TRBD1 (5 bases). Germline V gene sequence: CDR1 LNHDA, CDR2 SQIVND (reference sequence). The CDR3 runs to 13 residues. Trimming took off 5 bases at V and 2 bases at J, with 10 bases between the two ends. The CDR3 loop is CASSPGPTYEQYF. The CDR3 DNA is TGTGCCAGTAGTCCAGGGCCCACCTACGAGCAGTACTTC.

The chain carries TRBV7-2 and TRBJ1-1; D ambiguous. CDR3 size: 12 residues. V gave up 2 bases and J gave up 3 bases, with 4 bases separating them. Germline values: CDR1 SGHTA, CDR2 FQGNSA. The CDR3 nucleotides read TGTGCCAGCAGCTTAATGTACACTGAAGCTTTCTTT. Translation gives CASSLMYTEAFF.

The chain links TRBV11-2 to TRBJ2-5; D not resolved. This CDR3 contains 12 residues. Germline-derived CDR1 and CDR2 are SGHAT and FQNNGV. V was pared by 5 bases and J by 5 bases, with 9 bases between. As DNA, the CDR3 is TGTGCCAGCAGCAGCTATGACGAGACCCAGTACTTC. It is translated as CASSSYDETQYF.